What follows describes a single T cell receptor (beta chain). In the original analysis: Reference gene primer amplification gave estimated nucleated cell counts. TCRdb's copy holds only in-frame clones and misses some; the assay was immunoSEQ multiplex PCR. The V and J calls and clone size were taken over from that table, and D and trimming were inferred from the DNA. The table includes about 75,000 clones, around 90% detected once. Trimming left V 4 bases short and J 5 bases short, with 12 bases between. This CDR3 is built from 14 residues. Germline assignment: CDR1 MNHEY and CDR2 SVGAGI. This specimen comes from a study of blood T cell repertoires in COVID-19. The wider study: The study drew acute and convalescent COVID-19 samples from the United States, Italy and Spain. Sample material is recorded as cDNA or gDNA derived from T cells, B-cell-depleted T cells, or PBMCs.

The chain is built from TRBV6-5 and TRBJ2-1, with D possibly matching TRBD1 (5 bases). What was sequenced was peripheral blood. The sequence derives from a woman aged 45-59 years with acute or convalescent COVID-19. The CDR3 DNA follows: TGTGCCAGCAGTTGGGGCAGGTCCCACAATGAGCAGTTCTTC. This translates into CASSWGRSHNEQFF.